The T cell receptor beta chain described here comes from a study of control samples from healthy donors and cancer patients. This table comes from immunoSEQ multiplex PCR, and its TCRdb copy is limited to in-frame clones, with some not included. Of 350,000 to 450,000 clones listed, 75% to 95% are singletons. CDR1 is SGHRS, CDR2 YFSETQ, per germline. The V and J ends lost 2 bases and 6 bases respectively, with 15 bases between them. The CDR3 is 16 amino acids. The TCR originated in a man aged 35-49 years with head and neck cancer. V is TRBV5-1 and J is TRBJ1-6; D may be TRBD1 (6 bases). The sample comprised PBMCs. CDR3 amino acids: CASSLGGTAFNSPLHF. The CDR3 DNA sequence: TGCGCCAGCAGCTTAGGGGGGACCGCCTTTAATTCACCCCTCCACTTT.